This TCR beta chain was identified during a study of T cell changes during pregnancy in multiple sclerosis. Sequencing used immunoSEQ multiplex PCR; TCRdb keeps in-frame clones, though not all of them. The sample contains approximately 96,000 clones, about 92% of which appear only once. CDR3 length equals 13 residues. Germline-derived CDR1 and CDR2 are MNHEY and SMNVEV (reference sequence). With 3 bases removed from V and 7 bases from J, the gap between germline ends came to 9 bases. The chain recombines TRBV27 with TRBJ1-4; D gene uncertain. The material was peripheral blood, obtained after pregnancy. The source of this sequence is a female donor in good health, enrolled as a control in a pregnancy study. CDR3 region: CASSLGFGEKLFF. Here the CDR3 DNA reads TGTGCCAGCAGTTTGGGCTTTGGTGAAAAACTGTTTTTT.